This record looks at one T cell receptor (beta chain) sequence and its context. These data belong to a study of shared clonotypes between healthy human individuals. Germline V CDR1 and CDR2: SGHDT, YYEEEE. The V and J ends lost 5 bases and 5 bases, in that order; junction bases with no gene match: 11. The CDR3 runs 15 residues. This table comes from immunoSEQ multiplex PCR, and its TCRdb copy is limited to in-frame clones, with some not included. The sample lists around 2,000,000 clones, approximately 95% occurring once. Positively selected for CCR7, the CD45RO-negative cells used as naive CD8 cells excluded terminally differentiated effector memory CD45RA+ cells.

The sample comprised naive CD8+ T cells sorted from blood. The receptor's source is a man between 18 and 35 years old in good health. This chain connects TRBV5-6 to TRBJ2-5; the match to TRBD2 covers 8 bases. CDR3 region: CASSFRVAGKETQYF. In nucleotides, the CDR3 is TGTGCCAGCAGTTTCAGGGTAGCGGGGAAGGAGACCCAGTACTTC.